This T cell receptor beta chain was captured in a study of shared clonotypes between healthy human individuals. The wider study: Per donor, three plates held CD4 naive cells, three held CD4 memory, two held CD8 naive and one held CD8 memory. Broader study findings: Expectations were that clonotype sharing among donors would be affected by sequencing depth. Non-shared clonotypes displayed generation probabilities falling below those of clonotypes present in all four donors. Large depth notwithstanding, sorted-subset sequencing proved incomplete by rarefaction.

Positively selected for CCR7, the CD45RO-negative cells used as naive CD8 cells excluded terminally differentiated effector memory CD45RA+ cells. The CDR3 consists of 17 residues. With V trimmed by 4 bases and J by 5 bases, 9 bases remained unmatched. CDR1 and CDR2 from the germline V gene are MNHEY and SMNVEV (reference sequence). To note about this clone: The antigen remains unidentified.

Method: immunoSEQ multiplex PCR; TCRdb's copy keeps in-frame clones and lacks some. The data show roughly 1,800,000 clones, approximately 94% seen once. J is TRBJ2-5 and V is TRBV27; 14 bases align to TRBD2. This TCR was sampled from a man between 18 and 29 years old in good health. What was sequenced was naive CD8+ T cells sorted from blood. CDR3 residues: CASSSLGLAGGGETQYF. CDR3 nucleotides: TGTGCCAGCAGTTCCCTAGGACTAGCGGGAGGCGGGGAGACCCAGTACTTC.